This T cell receptor (beta chain) stems from a study of CD8 T cells in Susac syndrome. In Susac syndrome patients, recently defined diagnostic criteria for definite or probable disease were met. Reverse transcription of about 0.45 to 1 ug RNA was performed with random hexamers. One entry per CDR3 protein, called by TCRdb with MiXCR from the immunoSEQ multiplex PCR reads. The sample consists of approximately 190,000 distinct CDR3 sequences, 85% to 95% of them appearing once. The TCR originated in a human donor with Susac syndrome. The sample was CD8+ T cells from PBMCs.

CDR3 DNA sequence: TGCGCCAGCAGCTTGGCCAAATGGGAGGGCCGGGGAGAGACCCAGTACTTC. As protein: CASSLAKWEGRGETQYF. The chain combines TRBV5-1 with TRBJ2-5, with 7 bases that match TRBD2. V was clipped by 0 bases and J by 4 bases; unmatched bases: 12. CDR1 and CDR2 (germline): SGHRS, YFSETQ. CDR3 length: 17 residues.